These 25 T cell receptor beta chains were all obtained from the same sample, sequenced in a study of neoadjuvant nivolumab and ipilimumab in lung cancer. Some clones are missing from TCRdb's copy, which holds only in-frame ones; the method was immunoSEQ multiplex PCR. The table shows about 30,000 clones, with more than 85% occurring only once. Sequences were derived from peripheral blood, sampled after neoadjuvant nivolumab, alone or with ipilimumab, at or shortly before surgery. The receptors originated from an adult with non-small cell lung cancer.

The genes are TRBV25-1 and TRBJ2-1, with D possibly matching TRBD2 (5 bases). Trimming cost V 2 bases and J 3 bases, with 11 bases left between them. The CDR3 has 15 amino acids. Germline values: CDR1 MGHDK, CDR2 SYGVNS. CDR3 sequence reads: CASSERLKIYNEQFF. The CDR3 DNA sequence: TGTGCCAGCAGTGAACGACTAAAGATCTACAATGAGCAGTTCTTC.

The V call is TRBV6-1, the J call TRBJ2-3, with D tentatively TRBD1 or TRBD2 (5 bases each). Trimming shortened V by 8 bases and J by 4 bases, and 16 bases separated the two germline ends. In germline, CDR1 is MNHNS, CDR2 SASEGT. The length of the CDR3 is 14 residues. CDR3 DNA sequence: TGTGCCAGCCCGAACCGGGACGGACCAGATACGCAGTATTTT. Its translation is CASPNRDGPDTQYF.

The V call is TRBV11-2, the J call TRBJ2-6; unclear D gene. Germline V gives CDR1 SGHAT, CDR2 FQNNGV. This CDR3 region has 16 residues. V was cut by 3 bases and J by 0 bases, with 9 bases left in between. The CDR3 DNA follows: TGTGCCAGCAGCTTGACAAAACCCTCTGGGGCCAACGTCCTGACTTTC. Translating gives CASSLTKPSGANVLTF.

The chain uses TRBV5-1 and TRBJ2-7; TRBD1 might be the D (5 bases). The germline V gene encodes CDR1 SGHRS and CDR2 YFSETQ. V gave up 0 bases and J gave up 0 bases, with 10 bases separating them. CDR3 length equals 15 residues. CDR3 nucleotide sequence: TGCGCCAGCAGCTTGGGGGCAGGGCTCTCCTACGAGCAGTACTTC. It translates to CASSLGAGLSYEQYF.

The CDR3 region has the DNA TGTGCCAGCCGGACAGTATGGGCCCAAGAGACCCAGTACTTC. It encodes CASRTVWAQETQYF. The J gene is TRBJ2-5, the V gene TRBV6-1; D is perhaps TRBD1 (6 bases). Germline CDR1 reads MNHNS; CDR2 reads SASEGT. V gave up 8 bases and J gave up 1 base, with 14 bases separating them. The CDR3 runs 14 residues.

The chain joins TRBV18 to TRBJ2-3; 10 bases line up with TRBD1. J lost 3 bases, V lost 3 bases, and 3 bases had no gene match. Germline-derived CDR1 and CDR2 are KGHSH and LQKENI. CDR3 size: 15 residues. CDR3 bases: TGTGCCAGCTCACCGGACAGGGGGTCAACAGATACGCAGTATTTT. Amino acids: CASSPDRGSTDTQYF.

J is TRBJ2-7 and V is TRBV4-2; no definite D call. The V gene lost 1 base and the J gene lost 8 bases, with 12 bases spanning the gap. CDR3 length: 13 residues. Looked up from germline, CDR1 is LGHNA and CDR2 is YNFKEQ. This CDR3 is CASSQVPEAQQYF. DNA for the CDR3: TGTGCCAGCAGCCAAGTTCCCGAAGCGCAGCAGTACTTC.

CDR3 amino acids: CASSVEGQTYGYTF. CDR3 DNA sequence: TGTGCCAGCAGCGTAGAGGGCCAGACTTATGGCTACACCTTC. The V call is TRBV9, the J call TRBJ1-2; D ambiguous. The CDR3 has 14 amino acids. Per germline, CDR1 SGDLS and CDR2 YYNGEE. V lost 0 bases and J 5 bases, leaving 11 bases between the germline ends.

CDR3 protein: CASSGQMNTEAFF. DNA of the CDR3: TGTGCCAGCAGCGGACAGATGAACACTGAAGCTTTCTTT. The V gene is TRBV5-4, the J gene TRBJ1-1; D may be TRBD1 (6 bases). V shed 4 bases and J shed 0 bases, with 7 bases lying between them. The germline gives CDR1 SGHNT, CDR2 YYREEE (reference sequence). The CDR3 contains 13 residues.

The V call is TRBV5-5, the J call TRBJ2-5; D is unclear. Looked up from germline, CDR1 is SGHKS and CDR2 is YYEKEE (reference sequence). The CDR3 consists of 13 residues. Trimming removed 0 bases from V and 6 bases from J, with 9 bases in between. The DNA for the CDR3 is TGTGCCAGCAGCTTGGACACGTGGAAGACCCAGTACTTC. It specifies CASSLDTWKTQYF.

This sequence joins TRBV5-1 and TRBJ2-1; 10 nucleotides line up with TRBD1. V shed 4 bases and J 4 bases; nucleotides not matched to a gene: 5. Looked up from germline, CDR1 is SGHRS and CDR2 is YFSETQ. The CDR3 sequence is 15 residues long. In DNA, the CDR3 is TGCGCCAGCAGCCCGGGGACAGGGGCTTACAATGAGCAGTTCTTC. Its protein is CASSPGTGAYNEQFF.

The chain has TRBV7-3 and TRBJ1-5; weak D call: TRBD1 (6 bases). Germline V CDR1 and CDR2: SGHTA, FQGTGA. This CDR3 has 14 amino acids. The ends were cut back, 5 bases at V and 4 bases at J, with 12 bases in the middle. CDR3 DNA sequence: TGTGCCAGCAGCGCGACAGGCCAGAATCAGCCCCAGCATTTT. This encodes CASSATGQNQPQHF. Supplemented by reference TRBV7-3 and TRBJ1-5, the full variable domain reads GAGVSQTPSNKVTEKGKYVELRCDPISGHTALYWYRQSLGQGPEFLIYFQGTGAADDSGLPNDRFFAVRPEGSVSTLKIQRTERGDSAVYLCASSATGQNQPQHFGDGTRLSIL.

The chain has TRBV10-2 and TRBJ2-3, with 7 bases identical to TRBD2. CDR1 WSHSY and CDR2 SAAADI come from the germline V gene. The CDR3 contains 13 residues. After removal of 8 bases from V and 2 bases from J, the junction contained 4 bases not matched to a gene. For the CDR3, the DNA is TGCGCCAGCGGGCGGGAGAACACAGATACGCAGTATTTT. This gives the protein CASGRENTDTQYF.

This clone was found once. The chain carries TRBV6-5 and TRBJ1-5, with D hard to call. This CDR3 has 15 amino acids. Germline-derived CDR1 and CDR2 are MNHEY and SVGAGI. Deletions cut 6 bases from V and 4 bases from J, with 16 bases between. The DNA for the CDR3 is TGTGCCAGCAGACCCCGGAGAGGAGAGAATCAGCCCCAGCATTTT. It is translated as CASRPRRGENQPQHF.

The CDR3 spells CASSPARSTDTQYF. CDR3 DNA sequence: TGTGCCAGCAGCCCAGCCCGTAGCACAGATACGCAGTATTTT. The chain uses TRBV7-8 and TRBJ2-3; D is unresolved. Trimming left V 5 bases short and J 0 bases short, with 9 bases between. Germline-derived CDR1 and CDR2 are SGHVS and FQNEAQ. The CDR3 consists of 14 residues.

The chain joins TRBV7-3 to TRBJ2-5; 8 nucleotides agree with TRBD1. The CDR3 has 15 residues. The ends lost 0 bases at V and 4 bases at J; junction bases unmatched: 4. From germline, CDR1 is SGHTA and CDR2 FQGTGA. The CDR3 spells CASSLTGTGIETQYF. The CDR3 coding sequence is TGTGCCAGCAGCTTAACGGGGACAGGAATAGAGACCCAGTACTTC.

Turning to this clone: One end of the junction fails to match germline, which may point to a read error. The J gene is TRBJ1-1, the V gene TRBV10-2; 10 nucleotides align to TRBD1. CDR1 and CDR2 (germline): WSHSY, SAAADI. The CDR3 spans 15 residues. CDR3 sequence reads: CASSESGQGNAEAFF. The CDR3 DNA reads TGCGCCAGCAGTGAGTCGGGACAGGGGAACGCTGAAGCTTTCTTT.

This clone was counted between two and nine times. V usage is TRBV7-9 and J usage is TRBJ1-2; D unresolved. CDR1 is SEHNR and CDR2 is FQNEAQ in the germline V gene (reference sequence). The CDR3 length is 12 residues. Trimming left V 1 base short and J 4 bases short, with 4 bases between. CDR3 in amino acids: CASSLGTYGYTF. The CDR3 coding sequence is TGTGCCAGCAGCTTAGGGACCTATGGCTACACCTTC. Full variable domain (outside the CDR3, taken from reference TRBV7-9 and TRBJ1-2): DTGVSQNPRHKITKRGQNVTFRCDPISEHNRLYWYRQTLGQGPEFLTYFQNEAQLEKSRLLSDRFSAERPKGSFSTLEIQRTEQGDSAMYLCASSLGTYGYTFGSGTRLTVV.

This clone was detected once. The chain links TRBV28 to TRBJ2-1, with D perhaps assigned TRBD1 or TRBD2 (5 bases each). Trimming stripped 1 base from V and 6 bases from J, with 13 bases between. Per the germline V gene, CDR1 is MDHEN and CDR2 is SYDVKM. CDR3 size: 15 residues. CDR3 DNA sequence: TGTGCCAGCAGTTTATCATCGGGACGGCTCAATGAGCAGTTCTTC. Amino acid sequence: CASSLSSGRLNEQFF.

The chain joins TRBV7-2 to TRBJ2-7, with D perhaps assigned TRBD1 or TRBD2 (5 bases each). V lost 0 bases, J lost 12 bases, and 21 bases lay in between. Germline loops: CDR1 SGHTA, CDR2 FQGNSA. The CDR3 is 15 residues long. In nucleotides, the CDR3 is TGTGCCAGCAGCTTAGCCCCCGGGACCCCGGAAGGCGTGTACTTC. Translation: CASSLAPGTPEGVYF.

The gene calls are TRBV18 and TRBJ2-1; D is perhaps TRBD1 or TRBD2 (5 bases each). The CDR3 runs 11 residues. V was clipped by 2 bases and J by 9 bases, with 5 bases between them. Germline V gene lookup returns CDR1 KGHSH and CDR2 LQKENI. Here the CDR3 reads CASSPGGEQFF. As DNA, the CDR3 is TGTGCCAGCTCACCAGGGGGTGAGCAGTTCTTC.

This clone was recorded once. This rearrangement joins TRBV5-1 to TRBJ2-6; possibly TRBD1 or TRBD2 for D (5 bases each). Germline CDR1 is SGHRS and CDR2 is YFSETQ. Trimming stripped 2 bases from V and 1 base from J, with 19 bases between. CDR3 length: 19 amino acids. In DNA form, the CDR3 reads TGCGCCAGCAGCTTCACCTCAGGGTTTAGGAGGTCTGGGGCCAACGTCCTGACTTTC. Translation gives CASSFTSGFRRSGANVLTF. Based on the CDR3 plus reference TRBV5-1 and TRBJ2-6, the full variable domain is KAGVTQTPRYLIKTRGQQVTLSCSPISGHRSVSWYQQTPGQGLQFLFEYFSETQRNKGNFPGRFSGRQFSNSRSEMNVSTLELGDSALYLCASSFTSGFRRSGANVLTFGAGSRLTVL.

This chain links TRBV18 with TRBJ1-3; D is possibly TRBD1 (5 bases). The V gene's germline CDR1 is KGHSH and CDR2 LQKENI. The V gene lost 6 bases and the J gene lost 0 bases, with 15 bases spanning the gap. CDR3 length equals 16 residues. The CDR3 sequence: CASSLMDISSGNTIYF. The CDR3 DNA reads as TGTGCCAGCTCCTTGATGGACATAAGCTCTGGAAACACCATATATTTT.

The chain has TRBV6-1 and TRBJ1-2; D gene uncertain. With 7 bases removed from V and 4 bases from J, the gap between germline ends came to 19 bases. The CDR3 has 15 residues. Per the germline V gene, CDR1 is MNHNS and CDR2 is SASEGT. This CDR3 is CASTSPLTVPYGYTF. CDR3 DNA sequence: TGTGCCAGCACGTCCCCTCTGACGGTCCCCTATGGCTACACCTTC.

The chain employs TRBV14 and TRBJ1-4; 8 nucleotides match TRBD1. V trimming: 1 base; J trimming: 7 bases; junction bases outside the gene matches: 5. CDR1 and CDR2 (germline): SGHDN, FVKESK. The CDR3 is made up of 15 amino acids. For the CDR3, the DNA is TGTGCCAGCAGCCAAGGACAGGGGAATTTTGAAAAACTGTTTTTT. This translates into CASSQGQGNFEKLFF.